A selection of T cell receptor beta chains follows, all from one sample in a study of T-cell reconstitution after alpha-beta-depleted transplantation in children. TCRdb re-analysed the PCR reads in MiXCR, keeping a single row per CDR3 protein. Of about 220,000 distinct CDR3 sequences in the sample, 17% were seen once. The sequences come from PBMCs, mostly from graft donor cells, collected 360 days after TCRalphabeta/CD19-depleted stem cell transplant. These receptors originate from a male patient under 10 years old who had a stem cell transplant for acute lymphoblastic leukemia, so the T cells may come from the graft donor. Each CDR3 is given with its conserved first and last residue. A D gene is named only where the DNA matches it firmly. Clone sizes are given selectively: once, few, many, or a class where the clone is expanded.

-,TRBJ2-7,-,TRBV7-2,TGTGCCAGCAGCGAGAGTCGGGACCAGGGTGAGCAGTACTTC,CASSESRDQGEQYF
-,TRBJ2-2,few,TRBV7-2,TGTGCCAGCAGCGTGGTTTTGCAGCGCTACACCGGGGAGCTGTTTTTT,CASSVVLQRYTGELFF
-,TRBJ2-3,-,TRBV20-1,TGCAGTGCTAGTACTTCCGGGAGCATGGAAGATACGCAGTATTTT,CSASTSGSMEDTQYF
-,TRBJ2-2,few,TRBV7-9,TGTGCCAGCAGCTTAGGGGGACTCGGGCCTTCCGGGGAGCTGTTTTTT,CASSLGGLGPSGELFF
-,TRBJ2-3,few,TRBV7-2,TGTGCCAGCAACCCCACGGCGGGCAGCACAGATACGCAGTATTTT,CASNPTAGSTDTQYF
-,TRBJ2-4,-,TRBV5-1,TGCGCCAGCAGCTTCGGTAACAGCGGGCTAGCCTTAAACATTCAGTACTTC,CASSFGNSGLALNIQYF
-,TRBJ1-6,many,TRBV5-1,TGCGCCAGCAGCCCGGGGGACAATATCAATTCACCCCTCCACTTT,CASSPGDNINSPLHF
TRBD2,TRBJ2-1,-,TRBV5-5,TGTGCCAGCAGCCCAAGGACTAGCGGGAGATACAATGAGCAGTTCTTC,CASSPRTSGRYNEQFF
-,TRBJ2-3,-,TRBV2,TGTGCCAGCATAAAGGGCGCAGATACGCAGTATTTT,CASIKGADTQYF
-,TRBJ2-7,-,TRBV7-2,TGTGCCAGCAGCTTTTCTCCGGTGATAACAATCTACGAGCAGTACTTC,CASSFSPVITIYEQYF
-,TRBJ1-3,few,TRBV28,TGTGCCAGCAGTTTTCCTGGGACTCGGTATAGAAACACCATATATTTT,CASSFPGTRYRNTIYF
TRBD2,TRBJ2-5,-,TRBV5-1,TGCGCCAGCAGCCAACACGGACTAGCGGGGGAAGCAGAGACCCAGTACTTC,CASSQHGLAGEAETQYF
-,TRBJ2-5,-,TRBV11-2,TGTGCCAGCAGCCCAGGGCCGACGATACAAGAGACCCAGTACTTC,CASSPGPTIQETQYF
TRBD1,TRBJ2-7,-,TRBV3-1,TGTGCCAGCAGCCCGTTGACAGGGATCCCCTACGAGCAGTACTTC,CASSPLTGIPYEQYF
TRBD1,TRBJ2-7,few,TRBV7-8,TGTGCCAGCAGCTTGGCAGGGGGCAATGAGCGCGAGCAGTACTTC,CASSLAGGNEREQYF
TRBD2,TRBJ2-2,few,TRBV6-2/TRBV6-3,TGTGCCAGCAGTAGCCGCCGTCGACTAGCGGGCAACACCGGGGAGCTGTTTTTT,CASSSRRRLAGNTGELFF
TRBD2,TRBJ2-3,many,TRBV12-3/TRBV12-4,TGTGCCAGCAGTTTAACGGGGGGGTTGAATACGCAGTATTTT,CASSLTGGLNTQYF
-,TRBJ2-5,many,TRBV6-5,TGTGCCAGCAGTTACTCGCTGGGCGGAGGGGGAGAGACCCAGTACTTC,CASSYSLGGGGETQYF
-,TRBJ1-5,-,TRBV7-2,TGTGCCAGCACCCTAGAGGCAGGCGAGAATCAGCCCCAGCATTTT,CASTLEAGENQPQHF
-,TRBJ1-4,few,TRBV7-2,TGTGCCAGCAGCCCCATAAGGGCGGGTAATGAAAAACTGTTTTTT,CASSPIRAGNEKLFF
-,TRBJ2-1,-,TRBV5-6,TGTGCCAGCAGCTTGGGCCTGGGGGGATCCTACAATGAGCAGTTCTTC,CASSLGLGGSYNEQFF
-,TRBJ1-1,many,TRBV10-1,TGCGCCAGCAGTGAGAATGCGGACAGAAGGGCTTTCTTT,CASSENADRRAFF
-,TRBJ2-7,many,TRBV20-1,TGCAGTGCCCCTCCGTCGAGGGGGAAGGTCCACGAGCAGTACTTC,CSAPPSRGKVHEQYF
TRBD1,TRBJ1-1,many,TRBV4-2,TGTGCCAGCAGCCAATCCAGGACAGGGCGGTCTTTGGCTTTCTTT,CASSQSRTGRSLAFF
-,TRBJ2-7,few,TRBV4-3,TGCGCCAGCAGCCAAGATCTGGGGGGCGCGGAGCAGTACTTC,CASSQDLGGAEQYF
TRBD1,TRBJ2-5,few,TRBV29-1,TGCAGCGTCTCAGGGGGCTGGCAAGAGACCCAGTACTTC,CSVSGGWQETQYF
TRBD2,TRBJ2-1,many,TRBV20-1,TGCAGTGCTAGAACCGGGACTAGCGGGGGCCCTTCCTACTACAATGAGCAGTTCTTC,CSARTGTSGGPSYYNEQFF
TRBD1,TRBJ1-1,many,TRBV5-1,TGCGCCAGCAGCTTGGGTCGGGACAGGGATAACACTGAAGCTTTCTTT,CASSLGRDRDNTEAFF
-,TRBJ2-7,many,TRBV10-1,TGCGCCAGCCGGGACCCGAGGAAGTACGAGCAGTACTTC,CASRDPRKYEQYF
-,TRBJ2-1,-,TRBV5-1,TGCGCCAGCAGCTTGGTGGTAGGAGGGGAAAATGAGCAGTTCTTC,CASSLVVGGENEQFF
-,TRBJ2-3,-,TRBV20-1,TGCAGGGTCACCAGTACTAGCACAGATACGCAGTATTTT,CRVTSTSTDTQYF
TRBD2,TRBJ2-1,-,TRBV20-1,TGCAGTGCTAGAGATCCCCGACTAGCGGGAGATAGGAATGAGCAGTTCTTC,CSARDPRLAGDRNEQFF
-,TRBJ1-2,few,TRBV5-1,TGCGCCAGCAGCTACCGCCCGGGAGGCTATGGCTACACCTTC,CASSYRPGGYGYTF
TRBD2,TRBJ2-1,many,TRBV29-1,TGCAGCTCCTGGGGGGGTGGGGATGAGCAGTTCTTC,CSSWGGGDEQFF
-,TRBJ1-5,-,TRBV7-2,TGTGCCAGCAGCCCCTTTTTTTCCGAACAGCCCCAGCATTTT,CASSPFFSEQPQHF
TRBD2,TRBJ2-1,few,TRBV10-3,TGTGCCATCAGCCCTAGCGGGGGAGACTACAATGAGCAGTTCTTC,CAISPSGGDYNEQFF
TRBD1,TRBJ2-2,-,TRBV10-3,TGTGCCATCAGTGGGACAGGAAACACCGGGGAGCTGTTTTTT,CAISGTGNTGELFF
TRBD2,TRBJ2-5,-,TRBV5-1,TGCGCCAGCACCGGGGGGGGACTAGCGGAAGGAGAGACCCAGTACTTC,CASTGGGLAEGETQYF
TRBD2,TRBJ2-5,few,TRBV12-3/TRBV12-4,TGTGCCAGCAGTCAAATCGGGACTAGCGGAGAGACCCAGTACTTC,CASSQIGTSGETQYF
-,TRBJ2-1,few,TRBV28,TGTGCCAGCAGACCCGACAGGCATTCCTACAATGAGCAGTTCTTC,CASRPDRHSYNEQFF
-,TRBJ2-4,-,TRBV20-1,TGCAGTGCTAGAGGGACAGTTCACCACATTCAGTACTTC,CSARGTVHHIQYF
TRBD1,TRBJ2-7,-,TRBV10-2,TGCGCCAGCAGTGCCTCACAGGGGTACGAGCAGTACTTC,CASSASQGYEQYF
-,TRBJ2-3,-,TRBV18,TGTGCCAGCTCACCACCTCCAGGACTGAGCACAGATACGCAGTATTTT,CASSPPPGLSTDTQYF
-,TRBJ1-2,-,TRBV6-5,TGTGCCAGCAGAACCGGGACGCGAGGAGAAGGCTACACCTTC,CASRTGTRGEGYTF
-,TRBJ2-1,many,TRBV3-1,TGTGCCAGCAGCCAAGAGAGAGGGTCCTACAATGAGCAGTTCTTC,CASSQERGSYNEQFF
-,TRBJ1-2,-,TRBV20-1,TGCAGTGCCACACAGCTACCGCGTTCTAACTATGGCTACACCTTC,CSATQLPRSNYGYTF
-,TRBJ2-3,few,TRBV24-1,TGTGCCACCAGTGATAGCCCAGACGGCGCAGATACGCAGTATTTT,CATSDSPDGADTQYF
-,TRBJ2-3,-,TRBV11-2,TGTGCCAGCAGCTCTGATTTCACAGATACGCAGTATTTT,CASSSDFTDTQYF
TRBD2,TRBJ2-1,few,TRBV27,TGTGCCAGCAGCCTGGGGTTTGGAGCGGGAGTGGATAATGAGCAGTTCTTC,CASSLGFGAGVDNEQFF
-,TRBJ2-7,-,TRBV7-8,TGTGCCAGCAGGCGGGGCCGGGACAACCTCTACGAGCAGTACTTC,CASRRGRDNLYEQYF
-,TRBJ2-7,few,TRBV12-3/TRBV12-4,TGTGCCAGCAGTTGGTTAGGGTACTACGAGCAGTACTTC,CASSWLGYYEQYF